These 2 T cell receptor beta chains were sequenced from one sample in a study of T cell responses to AZD1222 COVID-19 vaccine. The method was immunoSEQ multiplex PCR; TCRdb's version includes in-frame clones alone and lacks a portion of them. This sample has roughly 120,000 clones; 88% occur once, and the top ten carry around 4%. Sequencing used peripheral blood, obtained 28 days after the second AZD1222 dose. Receptors were obtained from an adult who received the AZD1222 COVID-19 vaccine.

This chain uses TRBV5-1 with TRBJ1-1, with 9 bases fitting TRBD1. The CDR3 spans 17 residues. CDR1 and CDR2 from the germline V gene are SGHRS and YFSETQ. Losses at the gene ends were 3 bases for V and 10 bases for J; bases not matched to a gene: 19. CDR3 loop: CASSWLTGQGKEMGAFF. The CDR3 DNA reads TGCGCCAGCAGCTGGCTGACGGGACAGGGTAAAGAAATGGGAGCTTTCTTT.

V and J are TRBV4-3 and TRBJ2-7; the D is unclear. CDR1 and CDR2 from the germline V gene are LGHNA and YSLEER. V was trimmed by 0 bases and J by 1 base, leaving 22 bases between them. The length of the CDR3 is 19 residues. CDR3: CASSQDSWPFSARSYEQYF. The CDR3 nucleotides are TGCGCCAGCAGCCAAGATTCTTGGCCGTTCTCTGCGAGGTCCTACGAGCAGTACTTC.